The present TCR beta chain was sequenced within a study of T cell responses to AZD1222 COVID-19 vaccine (dated by TCRdb to about 2021). About the full investigation: A total of around 240 trial participants underwent TCR sequencing, of whom about 210 had received two doses of AZD1222 and roughly 26 had received two doses of the MenACWY control vaccine. Trial participants were enrolled by age into 18-55, 56-69 and 70-plus year subgroups, with 148, 28 and 57 TCR-sequenced participants respectively.

Taken with the paper, the label for time point translates to: about 28 days (+/-7) after the second vaccine dose. AZD1222 recipients with second doses at about 4 weeks or about 12 weeks were pooled, because spike-specific TCR depth and breadth did not differ between schedules. Samples from vaccinated people were obtained from the UK trials COV001 and COV002, which included a single-blind randomized controlled phase 2/3 trial of AZD1222 (ChAdOx1 nCoV-19) in healthy adults. For TCRbeta chain sequencing, PBMC samples from trial participants were taken at day 0 and at day 28 after the second dose. The CDR3 regions of human TCRbeta chains were subjected to immunosequencing. The authors' pipeline ran thus. TCRs in the repertoires were matched against a reference library of SARS-CoV-2-specific TCRs that had been generated with the MIRA antigen-specificity platform. Breadth was defined as the fraction of unique TCRs that were SARS-CoV-2-associated. Depth was defined as the fraction of total T cells that were SARS-CoV-2-associated. Using the MIRA data, each spike-specific TCR was mapped to the spike region that the TCR reacts to and placed in a CD4 or CD8 class. Log10-transformed breadth and depth values were compared by one-way ANOVA with Sidak's multiple comparisons tests. TCRdb holds this immuneACCESS table with in-frame rearrangements only. Some clones are missing; in checked studies, unresolved V genes explain under half, and the rest has no known cause. D and trimming come from the DNA, and the V and J calls and clone size come from that table. For this sample the table gives over 150,000 clones, of which approximately 95% were detected only once. The ten biggest clones cover approximately 1% of the sample.

CDR1 and CDR2 are read off the germline V gene as SGHTA and FQGNSA. Trimmed from V: 1 base; trimmed from J: 2 bases; junction bases lacking a gene match: 2. The CDR3 spans 14 residues, from the cysteine through the phenylalanine. Only the CDR3 portion is preserved as DNA: 42 bases, with reading frame beginning at the first base. Points the paper makes about the study in general: Spike-specific TCR breadth and depth rose significantly after two AZD1222 doses compared with day 0 and with MenACWY recipients. In the small 56-69-year group, the increase in depth fell short of significance, most likely because of low power. Most participants were white British and females outnumbered males, and the authors suggested that clonal diversity may have been underestimated. Because no day 14 peak-response samples were available, repertoires were characterized only after the peak T cell response. Conclusions about previously exposed vaccinees were limited because only a handful of AZD1222 recipients were SARS-CoV-2 seropositive at baseline. The vaccine-associated CD4 TCRs covered the entire spike protein, and the dominant responses fell in regions 160-218 and 743-854. Nearly half of unique spike-specific TCRs reportedly recognized epitopes outside regions mutated in the B.1.351 and B.1.1.7 variants.

For this clone: It has no known antigen specificity. The record has no base qualities; no much larger clone is one base away.

The TCR comes from an adult who received the AZD1222 COVID-19 vaccine. Here the chain combines TRBV7-2 and TRBJ2-7, and 7 junction bases match TRBD2. Specimen: peripheral blood, collected 28 days after the second AZD1222 dose. The nucleotides read TGTGCCAGCAGCTTAGGTGGGGGGGCCTACGAGCAGTACTTC. Its protein reads: CASSLGGGAYEQYF.